This T cell receptor beta chain came from a study of blood T cells in healthy people across ages. This CDR3 comprises 14 residues. Trimming took 7 bases from V and 4 from J; bases not matched to a gene: 9. Researchers isolated at least 7 million PBMCs per sample. This clonotype occurred a few times. Primed by a sample-barcoded 5' primer and a J-beta primer mix, a second PCR proceeded for roughly 6 to 12 cycles. TCRdb re-derived calls from the 5' RACE reads in MiXCR, one entry per CDR3 protein. The sample lists more than 900,000 distinct CDR3 sequences; about 25% were seen once. These sequences were also reported in another study, on T cells of mothers and their children.

This TCR was recovered from a girl aged 2-15 years in good health. The gene calls are TRBV12-3 or TRBV12-4 and TRBJ1-1, with 7 bases identical to TRBD1. The specimen was blood. CDR3 sequence reads: CASTTGEWLTEAFF. CDR3 DNA sequence: TGTGCCAGCACTACAGGGGAATGGCTCACTGAAGCTTTCTTT.